The sequence of this T cell receptor (beta chain) was determined in a study of T cell responses to AZD1222 COVID-19 vaccine. Measured with immunoSEQ multiplex PCR; TCRdb has only the in-frame clones, and not every one. The profile shows fewer than 200,000 clones, 80% to 95% of them singletons. The CDR3 spans 15 residues. Germline CDR1 is LNHDA and CDR2 is SQIVND (reference sequence). V was cut by 4 bases and J by 1 base, with 13 bases left in between. This specimen consisted of peripheral blood, obtained on day 0 of AZD1222 vaccination. The sequence was obtained from an adult in good health. The J gene is TRBJ2-5, the V gene TRBV19; D gene ambiguous. The CDR3 region is CASSTRALSQETQYF. The CDR3 DNA sequence: TGTGCCAGTAGTACCCGGGCCCTCTCCCAAGAGACCCAGTACTTC. Together with reference TRBV19 and TRBJ2-5, the CDR3 gives the full variable domain: DGGITQSPKYLFRKEGQNVTLSCEQNLNHDAMYWYRQDPGQGLRLIYYSQIVNDFQKGDIAEGYSVSREKKESFPLTVTSAQKNPTAFYLCASSTRALSQETQYFGPGTRLLVL.